The 31 T cell receptor beta chains listed next were all sequenced from one sample in a study of blood T cell repertoires in COVID-19. Here immunoSEQ multiplex PCR was the method, and the copy in TCRdb shows in-frame clones only, minus some. The table shows about 140,000 clones, with 88% occurring only once. The specimen was peripheral blood. These receptors were taken from a woman in her sixties with acute or convalescent COVID-19.

The rearrangement uses TRBV18 and TRBJ1-1; no clear D. Germline V gene data show CDR1 as KGHSH and CDR2 as LQKENI. The CDR3 has 14 residues. V lost 2 bases, J lost 0 bases, and 7 bases lay in between. The CDR3 coding sequence is TGTGCCAGCTCACCAGGCCAGATGAACACTGAAGCTTTCTTT. Its protein product is CASSPGQMNTEAFF. Drawing the rest from reference TRBV18 and TRBJ1-1, the complete variable domain is NAGVMQNPRHLVRRRGQEARLRCSPMKGHSHVYWYRQLPEEGLKFMVYLQKENIIDESGMPKERFSAEFPKEGPSILRIQQVVRGDSAAYFCASSPGQMNTEAFFGQGTRLTVV.

The J gene is TRBJ1-6, the V gene TRBV27; maybe TRBD1 (6 bases). CDR1 and CDR2 (germline): MNHEY, SMNVEV (reference sequence). This CDR3 comprises 15 residues. V was clipped by 6 bases and J by 8 bases, with 17 bases between them. The CDR3, as DNA: TGTGCCAGCAGCCTGACAGGATTGGGGGATTCACCCCTCCACTTT. The encoded protein is CASSLTGLGDSPLHF.

A note on this clone: Other DNA variants within this sample encode the same CDR3. This chain joins TRBV6-2 or TRBV6-3 and TRBJ2-5, with a tentative D call TRBD1 (6 bases). V was pared by 2 bases and J by 3 bases, with 7 bases between. There are 13 residues in the CDR3. CDR1 and CDR2 (germline): MNHEY, SVGEGT. CDR3 region: CASSYPGEETQYF. CDR3 nucleotides: TGTGCCAGCAGTTACCCAGGGGAAGAGACCCAGTACTTC.

V is TRBV6-1 and J is TRBJ2-7; D is undetermined. The CDR3 sequence is 13 residues long. Looked up from germline, CDR1 is MNHNS and CDR2 is SASEGT. Trimming pared 2 bases from V and 4 bases from J, leaving 9 bases between. The CDR3 spells CASSESGRYEQYF. For the CDR3, the DNA is TGTGCCAGCAGTGAATCAGGCAGATACGAGCAGTACTTC.

This chain links TRBV10-3 with TRBJ1-1; 10 bases line up with TRBD1. This CDR3 is 15 amino acids long. Germline V gives CDR1 ENHRY, CDR2 SYGVKD. With V trimmed by 3 bases and J by 6 bases, 7 bases remained unmatched. The CDR3 DNA is TGTGCCATCAGTGAAGTGGGACAGGGGTGGTCTGAAGCTTTCTTT. Amino acid sequence: CAISEVGQGWSEAFF.

The chain uses TRBV3-1 (or the pseudogene TRBV3-2) and TRBJ1-1; D is uncertain. The V gene's germline CDR1 is LGHDT and CDR2 YNNKEL (reference sequence). The CDR3 has 14 residues. Trimming left V 1 base short and J 3 bases short, with 9 bases between. Here the CDR3 DNA reads TGTGCCAGCAGCCAAGCTTTCGGGTACACTGAAGCTTTCTTT. Translated, it gives CASSQAFGYTEAFF.

V and J are TRBV3-1 (or the pseudogene TRBV3-2) and TRBJ1-1; 7 bases align to TRBD1. This CDR3 contains 14 residues. Germline V gene data show CDR1 as LGHDT and CDR2 as YNNKEL (reference sequence). With V trimmed by 5 bases and J by 5 bases, 8 bases remained unmatched. For the CDR3, the DNA is TGTGCCAGCAGCTGGGGAGCCAGGGGGACTGAAGCTTTCTTT. Its protein product is CASSWGARGTEAFF.

This chain connects TRBV7-2 to TRBJ2-5; D might be TRBD1 (5 bases). CDR1 and CDR2 (germline): SGHTA, FQGNSA. Trimming took off 4 bases at V and 3 bases at J, with 21 bases between the two ends. CDR3 size: 17 residues. CDR3 in amino acids: CASSSGQGPPRKETQYF. CDR3 sequence (DNA): TGTGCCAGCAGCTCCGGTCAGGGTCCCCCTCGGAAAGAGACCCAGTACTTC.

This chain links TRBV2 with TRBJ1-3; D uncertain. Germline V gene lookup returns CDR1 SNHLY and CDR2 FYNNEI. V was trimmed by 6 bases and J by 0 bases, leaving 9 bases between them. The CDR3 length is 14 residues. The CDR3 region has the DNA TGTGCCAGCAGCGGGTCCCGCTCTGGAAACACCATATATTTT. This encodes CASSGSRSGNTIYF.

The V call is TRBV18, the J call TRBJ2-1, with D possibly matching TRBD2 (7 bases). CDR3 length: 16 residues. The ends were cut back, 1 base at V and 7 bases at J, with 17 bases in the middle. Germline V gives CDR1 KGHSH, CDR2 LQKENI. The CDR3 reads CASSPRMAGATNEQFF. CDR3 DNA sequence: TGTGCCAGCTCACCACGGATGGCGGGGGCGACAAATGAGCAGTTCTTC.

This clone was seen only once. The rearrangement links TRBV27 to TRBJ2-1; TRBD1 matches at 8 bases. V lost 5 bases to trimming and J lost 4 bases; unmatched junction nucleotides: 19. The CDR3 consists of 19 residues. Germline V gene sequence: CDR1 MNHEY, CDR2 SMNVEV (reference sequence). CDR3 in DNA: TGTGCCAGCAGTATGACCTTGAGACAGGGGTCAACGAATTACAATGAGCAGTTCTTC. It specifies CASSMTLRQGSTNYNEQFF.

The J gene is TRBJ2-3, the V gene TRBV5-1; 7 bases fit TRBD1. V was clipped by 5 bases and J by 0 bases; unmatched bases: 6. This CDR3 is built from 15 residues. The germline gives CDR1 SGHRS, CDR2 YFSETQ. CDR3 residues: CASRGSTGSTDTQYF. Here the CDR3 DNA reads TGCGCCAGCAGGGGATCGACAGGGAGCACAGATACGCAGTATTTT.

This clone was seen only a few times. DNA for the CDR3: TGTGCCAGCAGCTTGGGCCAGGGGGACTACGAGCAGTACTTC. Its protein product is CASSLGQGDYEQYF. The chain is built from TRBV5-8 and TRBJ2-7, with 7 bases identical to TRBD1. V was clipped by 0 bases and J by 3 bases; unmatched bases: 3. The CDR3 consists of 14 residues. Germline V CDR1 and CDR2: SGHTS, YDEGEE.

CDR3 region: CASRQGGSNQPQHF. The CDR3 nucleotides read TGTGCCAGCAGACAGGGTGGAAGCAATCAGCCCCAGCATTTT. This rearrangement joins TRBV28 to TRBJ1-5; D possibly corresponds to TRBD1 (6 bases). CDR1 MDHEN and CDR2 SYDVKM come from the germline V gene. The CDR3 has 14 amino acids. Trimming took 6 bases from V and 1 from J, leaving 10 bases between them.

V gene TRBV11-3 combines with J gene TRBJ2-2, with a weak D call TRBD1 (6 bases). Germline loops: CDR1 SGHNT, CDR2 YENEEA. The CDR3 has 15 amino acids. Trimming removed 5 bases at V and 4 bases at J, with 14 bases between. In DNA form, the CDR3 reads TGTGCCAGCAGCACTCAGGGGTCGGGCACCGGGGAGCTGTTTTTT. This translates into CASSTQGSGTGELFF.

This clone was observed a few times. The V gene is TRBV5-1, the J gene TRBJ2-1, with 9 bases fitting TRBD2. Germline V gene data show CDR1 as SGHRS and CDR2 as YFSETQ. The V and J ends lost 0 bases and 4 bases, in that order; junction bases with no gene match: 2. The CDR3 runs to 15 residues. The CDR3 DNA follows: TGCGCCAGCAGCTTGGTAGCGGGGGAGTACAATGAGCAGTTCTTC. Translation: CASSLVAGEYNEQFF.

The V call is TRBV4-3, the J call TRBJ2-3, with 11 bases identical to TRBD1. The CDR3 contains 19 residues. V trimming: 0 bases; J trimming: 6 bases; junction bases outside the gene matches: 14. Germline CDR1 is LGHNA and CDR2 is YSLEER. CDR3 sequence (DNA): TGCGCCAGCAGCCAAGATATAGGACAGGGGGCCCCTTTTACTGATACGCAGTATTTT. Its protein is CASSQDIGQGAPFTDTQYF.

The chain carries TRBV6-5 and TRBJ2-2, with TRBD2 matching over 8 bases. The CDR3 sequence is 15 residues long. Per the germline V gene, CDR1 is MNHEY and CDR2 is SVGAGI. The trim removed 6 bases at V and 3 bases at J, leaving 6 bases unmatched. CDR3: CASRTGGMDTGELFF. CDR3 sequence (DNA): TGTGCCAGCAGGACGGGAGGGATGGACACCGGGGAGCTGTTTTTT.

V and J are TRBV5-6 and TRBJ2-3, with 8 bases fitting TRBD2. Germline assignment: CDR1 SGHDT and CDR2 YYEEEE. With V trimmed by 4 bases and J by 7 bases, 8 bases remained unmatched. This CDR3 has 14 residues. The CDR3 here is CASSTGGARNTQYF. CDR3 sequence (DNA): TGTGCCAGCAGCACCGGGGGGGCACGGAATACGCAGTATTTT.

The chain carries TRBV7-3 and TRBJ2-1; a weak D match, TRBD1 (6 bases). CDR3 length: 13 residues. Trimming removed 5 bases from V and 5 bases from J, with 10 bases in between. Germline CDR1 SGHTA, CDR2 FQGTGA. The CDR3 loop is CASSADSNNEQFF. DNA for the CDR3: TGTGCCAGCAGCGCGGACAGTAACAATGAGCAGTTCTTC. The variable domain in full, with the rest retrieved from reference TRBV7-3 and TRBJ2-1, is GAGVSQTPSNKVTEKGKYVELRCDPISGHTALYWYRQSLGQGPEFLIYFQGTGAADDSGLPNDRFFAVRPEGSVSTLKIQRTERGDSAVYLCASSADSNNEQFFGPGTRLTVL.

The chain combines TRBV28 with TRBJ2-3, with 11 positions matching TRBD2. The CDR3 extends over 16 amino acids. V shed 3 bases and J 4 bases; nucleotides not matched to a gene: 6. The germline gives CDR1 MDHEN, CDR2 SYDVKM. This CDR3 is CASSFSGGALADTQYF. The CDR3 nucleotides read TGTGCCAGCAGTTTTAGCGGGGGGGCTCTCGCAGATACGCAGTATTTT.

This chain uses TRBV5-8 with TRBJ2-2; D may be TRBD1 (6 bases). Per the germline V gene, CDR1 is SGHTS and CDR2 is YDEGEE. The CDR3 extends over 18 amino acids. Trimming left V 4 bases short and J 5 bases short, with 24 bases between. CDR3 region: CASSLNFGQGPLTGELFF. Here the CDR3 DNA reads TGTGCCAGCAGCCTTAATTTTGGGCAGGGGCCTTTGACCGGGGAGCTGTTTTTT.

V is TRBV19 and J is TRBJ1-5; a possible D gene is TRBD1 (6 bases). The V gene's germline CDR1 is LNHDA and CDR2 SQIVND (reference sequence). CDR3 length equals 15 residues. The ends were cut back, 2 bases at V and 2 bases at J, with 10 bases in the middle. The CDR3 DNA reads TGTGCCAGTAGTATACAGGGGCATGGCAATCAGCCCCAGCATTTT. Translated, it gives CASSIQGHGNQPQHF.

This clone has a single count. This chain connects TRBV7-2 to TRBJ2-1; 8 bases are a match to TRBD1. The CDR3 length is 13 residues. After removal of 6 bases from V and 7 bases from J, the junction contained 5 bases not matched to a gene. Germline-derived CDR1 and CDR2 are SGHTA and FQGNSA. CDR3 DNA sequence: TGTGCCAGCAGGGGACAGGCGGGGAATGAGCAGTTCTTC. It codes for CASRGQAGNEQFF.

The chain uses TRBV18 and TRBJ1-1; tentatively, D is TRBD1 (5 bases). V was shortened by 4 bases and J by 8 bases, with 14 bases between the two germline ends. Looked up from germline, CDR1 is KGHSH and CDR2 is LQKENI. CDR3 length: 13 residues. The CDR3 region is CASSRGRDVEAFF. The CDR3 region has the DNA TGTGCCAGCTCACGAGGGAGGGACGTGGAAGCTTTCTTT.

This chain uses TRBV2 with TRBJ2-3; D gene unclear. V was shortened by 6 bases and J by 4 bases, with 17 bases between the two germline ends. Germline-derived CDR1 and CDR2 are SNHLY and FYNNEI. The CDR3 is 15 residues long. The CDR3 is CASSPRQRRADTQYF. In DNA form, the CDR3 reads TGTGCCAGCAGCCCCCGACAAAGGCGCGCAGATACGCAGTATTTT.

The chain couples TRBV6-5 to TRBJ2-2; 8 bases are shared with TRBD1. This CDR3 has 14 amino acids. Germline values: CDR1 MNHEY, CDR2 SVGAGI. Trimming at V came to 8 bases and at J to 7 bases, leaving 9 bases not matched to a gene. CDR3 sequence (DNA): TGTGCCAGCCCCTCGGCAGGGGGCTTCGGGGAGCTGTTTTTT. Amino acid sequence: CASPSAGGFGELFF.

The V gene is TRBV19, the J gene TRBJ2-1, with 11 bases lining up with TRBD2. The CDR3 runs 17 residues. The V gene end was trimmed by 9 bases and the J gene end by 8 bases; junction bases not matched to a gene: 18. The germline V gene has CDR1 LNHDA and CDR2 SQIVND (reference sequence). The DNA of the CDR3 is TGTGCCAGCAGACAGAGACTAGCGGGGCCCCAGCGGTATGAGCAGTTCTTC. Translated: CASRQRLAGPQRYEQFF.

Concerning this clone itself: The junction differs from germline at one of its ends, possibly a read error. DNA for the CDR3: TGTGCTAGCAGCTTAGAGGGACAGGGCTACGAGACCCAGTACTTC. Protein sequence: CASSLEGQGYETQYF. J is TRBJ2-5 and V is TRBV7-7, with 9 bases that match TRBD1. The CDR3 spans 15 residues. The germline V gene has CDR1 SSHAT and CDR2 FNYEAQ (reference sequence).

The chain employs TRBV5-1 and TRBJ2-7; 7 positions match TRBD1. Germline loops: CDR1 SGHRS, CDR2 YFSETQ. Trimming removed 0 bases from V and 6 bases from J; junction bases left unmatched: 6. The CDR3 is 14 residues long. DNA for the CDR3: TGCGCCAGCAGCTTGGATGAGGCAGGGGGCGAGCAGTACTTC. It translates to CASSLDEAGGEQYF.

The chain uses TRBV30 and TRBJ1-2, with a tentative D call TRBD1 (6 bases). This CDR3 region has 15 residues. Per the germline V gene, CDR1 is GTSNPN and CDR2 is SVGIG (reference sequence). V was shortened by 4 bases and J by 0 bases, with 15 bases between the two germline ends. This CDR3 is CAWTRTAGANYGYTF. The CDR3 nucleotides are TGTGCCTGGACGCGGACAGCTGGGGCTAACTATGGCTACACCTTC. Full variable domain (remainder filled in from reference TRBV30 and TRBJ1-2): SQTIHQWPATLVQPVGSPLSLECTVEGTSNPNLYWYRQAAGRGLQLLFYSVGIGQISSEVPQNLSASRPQDRQFILSSKKLLLSDSGFYLCAWTRTAGANYGYTFGSGTRLTVV.